The rows below give T cell receptor beta chains drawn from one sample of a study of beta chain features in type 1 diabetes. TCRdb's table, derived via immunoSEQ multiplex PCR, lists solely in-frame clones and lacks some. The table lists about 230,000 clones, 16% of them singletons. Specimen: naive CD4+ T cells from blood. The receptors derive from a man in his thirties or forties with type 1 diabetes. CDR3s include the opening cysteine and the closing phenylalanine or tryptophan. D genes are given only for firm matches. The size field is filled for only some rows; it gives once, few, many or a size class.

cdr3_nt cdr3_aa v_call clone_size j_call d_call
TGTGCCAGCAGTCAGGAGGGTTACCAAGAGACCCAGTACTTC CASSQEGYQETQYF TRBV25-1 few TRBJ2-5 -
TGTGCCAGCAGCTTAGGCGGGACTAGCGGCTCCTACGAGCAGTACTTC CASSLGGTSGSYEQYF TRBV7-8 - TRBJ2-7 TRBD2
TGTGCCAGCAGCTTAGCCGCGGGATTCGTGACAGATACGCAGTATTTT CASSLAAGFVTDTQYF TRBV7-6 - TRBJ2-3 -
TGTGCCAGTAGTATAGGGGCCCCGGGACAGGGCGTCGATGAGCAGTTCTTC CASSIGAPGQGVDEQFF TRBV19 few TRBJ2-1 TRBD1
TGCAGCGTTCTCAGTGGTCAAGAGACCCAGTACTTC CSVLSGQETQYF TRBV29-1 few TRBJ2-5 -
TGCAGCGTTGTACAGGGTGCCACCGGGGAGCTGTTTTTT CSVVQGATGELFF TRBV29-1 few TRBJ2-2 -
TGTGCCAGCAGCGCGACAGGGGGGAACACCGGGGAGCTGTTTTTT CASSATGGNTGELFF TRBV9 - TRBJ2-2 TRBD1
TGTGCCAGCAGTTCGGGAGGGGAAGATACGCAGTATTTT CASSSGGEDTQYF TRBV6-6 few TRBJ2-3 TRBD2
TGCAGCGTTGTAGGCCAGCCGAACACCGGGGAGCTGTTTTTT CSVVGQPNTGELFF TRBV29-1 - TRBJ2-2 -
TGTGCCAGCAGTTCCCCCAACTCATTCGAGCAGTACTTC CASSSPNSFEQYF TRBV7-9 few TRBJ2-7 -
TGTGCCAGCAGCCACCGGACTAGCGGGCCTTACGGGGAGCTGTTTTTT CASSHRTSGPYGELFF TRBV7-2 few TRBJ2-2 TRBD2
TGTGCCAGCAGTTGGACAGGGCGTTTCCAAGAGACCCAGTACTTC CASSWTGRFQETQYF TRBV27 few TRBJ2-5 TRBD1
TGTGCCAGCAGGACAGGGAGCACAGATACGCAGTATTTT CASRTGSTDTQYF TRBV28 few TRBJ2-3 TRBD1
TGTGCCAGCAGCTTAGCCGCGATCTTT CASSLAAIF TRBV7-9 few TRBJ1-1 -
TGCAGCGCTCGCAGTAACACCGGGGAGCTGTTTTTT CSARSNTGELFF TRBV29-1 few TRBJ2-2 -
TGCAGCGTCATACGACAGGGCTGGAGCACTGAAGCTTTCTTT CSVIRQGWSTEAFF TRBV29-1 - TRBJ1-1 TRBD1
TGCGCCAGCAGCCTCGGACAGGGGGTGAACACAGATACGCAGTATTTT CASSLGQGVNTDTQYF TRBV4-1 few TRBJ2-3 TRBD1
TGTGCCATCAGTGTACGGGGTGAGGAGCAGTACTTC CAISVRGEEQYF TRBV10-3 - TRBJ2-7 -
TGCAGCGTAGTTTTACAGGGGGCCCGGGAGACCCAGTACTTC CSVVLQGARETQYF TRBV29-1 - TRBJ2-5 TRBD1
TGTGCCAGCAGCTTATGGGGCGGCAGCTCCTACAATGAGCAGTTCTTC CASSLWGGSSYNEQFF TRBV7-2 - TRBJ2-1 -
TGTGCCAGCAGCTTAACATCCCTCAATGAGCAGTTCTTC CASSLTSLNEQFF TRBV11-2 few TRBJ2-1 -
TGTGCCTGGAGTGCCCATACAGGGGCCCTCTACAATGAGCAGTTCTTC CAWSAHTGALYNEQFF TRBV30 few TRBJ2-1 TRBD1
TGTGCCAGCAGCCAGCGGGAAAATGAGCAGTTCTTC CASSQRENEQFF TRBV7-9 few TRBJ2-1 TRBD2
TGCAGCGCCACAACCCCGTACCTTACGACCCAGTACTTC CSATTPYLTTQYF TRBV29-1 few TRBJ2-5 -
TGTGCCAGCTCACCTCCGGGGGGGCGGGCCTACAATGAGCAGTTCTTC CASSPPGGRAYNEQFF TRBV18 - TRBJ2-1 TRBD2
TGTGCCAGCAGCTCCACTAGCGGGAGGGGACAAGAGACCCAGTACTTC CASSSTSGRGQETQYF TRBV7-2 few TRBJ2-5 TRBD2
TGCAGTGCTAGAGGGGCCAATGAGCAGTTCTTC CSARGANEQFF TRBV20-1 few TRBJ2-1 -
TGTGCCAGCTCATCTGGATACTCTGGGGCCAACGTCCTGACTTTC CASSSGYSGANVLTF TRBV18 - TRBJ2-6 -
TGCGCCAGCAGCCGCACAGGGGACGACGATACGCAGTATTTT CASSRTGDDDTQYF TRBV5-1 few TRBJ2-3 TRBD1
TGTGCCAGCAGGAGGACTAGCGGGTACAATGAGCAGTTCTTC CASRRTSGYNEQFF TRBV2 - TRBJ2-1 TRBD2
TGCGCCAGCCCAGGGGTCCTCAGCTCCTACGAGCAGTACTTC CASPGVLSSYEQYF TRBV23-1 - TRBJ2-7 -
TGTGCCTGGACGAGCGGGGGCTACAATGAGCAGTTCTTC CAWTSGGYNEQFF TRBV30 - TRBJ2-1 TRBD2
TGCGCCAGCAGGGATGACAGGGCTGGCGCCGGGGAGCTGTTTTTT CASRDDRAGAGELFF TRBV5-1 - TRBJ2-2 TRBD1
TGTGCCAGCAAGGCAGACTCCTACAATGAGCAGTTCTTC CASKADSYNEQFF TRBV2 few TRBJ2-1 -
TGCAGCGTTCACAGGGTCTTGGACACTGAAGCTTTCTTT CSVHRVLDTEAFF TRBV29-1 - TRBJ1-1 -
TGTGCCAGCAGTTTAAGGAGTCGGAGTGATACGCAGTATTTT CASSLRSRSDTQYF TRBV27 few TRBJ2-3 -
TGTGCCTCGGGACAGAACACCGGGGAGCTGTTTTTT CASGQNTGELFF TRBV10-3 - TRBJ2-2 -
TGTGCCAGCAGCCGCGGGACGGACTATGGCTACACCTTC CASSRGTDYGYTF TRBV5-4 - TRBJ1-2 -
TGTGCCTGGAGACATGACAGTAGCAATCAGCCCCAGCATTTT CAWRHDSSNQPQHF TRBV30 - TRBJ1-5 -
TGCAGCGTTGACTATATCGGATACGGCTACACCTTC CSVDYIGYGYTF TRBV29-1 few TRBJ1-2 -
TGTGCCAGCAGCTTTCGGGACGGCACAGATACGCAGTATTTT CASSFRDGTDTQYF TRBV7-9 - TRBJ2-3 -
TGTGCCAGCAGCGTAAGAGGGAACACTGAAGCTTTCTTT CASSVRGNTEAFF TRBV9 - TRBJ1-1 -